The present entry profiles one TCR beta chain with its context. What antigen it recognizes has not been identified. No per-base quality is available; no much larger clone lies one base away. V has 4 bases trimmed and J has 4 bases trimmed; junction bases matching no gene number 3. CDR1 and CDR2 are drawn from the germline V gene (reference sequence): LNHDA, SQIVND. The CDR3 runs 16 residues from the cysteine to the phenylalanine. The sequence is cut down to CDR3 DNA, 48 bases in frame from base 1. The data originate from a study of blood T cell repertoires in COVID-19 (dated by TCRdb to 2018 to 2020). Regarding the complete study: The collaborator samples originated in the United States, Italy and Spain and spanned the acute and convalescent phases of COVID-19. Samples were obtained from the ongoing ImmuneRACE study (first 160 participants) and from 1,254 subjects provided by 6 global collaborators. HLA class I and class II types, where available, came from metadata supplied by the sample provider rather than from assay-based typing. The prospective study material was composed of cDNA or gDNA derived from T cells, B-cell-depleted T cells, or PBMCs. A de-identified subject ID, COVID-19 status, age in years and sex were almost always included in the sample metadata. Subjects who had been exposed to COVID-19, were actively infected with it, or had recovered from it provided the deeply sampled blood TCRbeta repertoires that made up the dataset. The repertoires were released in a freely available public database meant as a resource for research on the immune response to SARS-CoV-2.

Paper-wide results and their limitations: Clinical and demographic metadata were provided uncurated, with the amount varying by source and participant.

Each collaborating institution followed its own protocols to collect whole blood in K2EDTA tubes. For TCRbeta analysis, collaborator samples were shipped as frozen whole blood, as isolated PBMCs, or as DNA extracted from either sample type. TCRbeta CDR3 regions were amplified from genomic DNA using the immunoSEQ Assay, a bias-controlled multiplex PCR. In the original analysis: The number of nucleated cells in each sample was estimated from the amplification of reference gene primers within the assay. Sequence reads were collapsed and filtered to measure the absolute abundance of every unique TCRbeta CDR3 rearrangement. For each sample, productive Simpson clonality was calculated as the square root of Simpson's diversity index across productive rearrangements. TCRdb took this table from immuneACCESS and kept in-frame rearrangements with V and J called. Such tables lack part of the clones; where checked against another copy, unresolved V genes explain under half of the gap, and the rest is unexplained. D and trimming were read from the DNA, whereas the V and J calls and clone size are those reported in that table. The sample data list 150,000 or so clones, and approximately 87% of these were observed just once. Around 6.3% of the sample is in the top ten clones.

The sequence came from an older man with acute or convalescent COVID-19. Sequencing was performed on peripheral blood. In this chain, TRBV19 is recombined with TRBJ2-5, with 16 bases in between that match TRBD2. The CDR3 corresponds to CASSRGTSGRGETQYF. The nucleotide sequence reads as follows: TGTGCCAGTAGTAGGGGGACTAGCGGGAGGGGAGAGACCCAGTACTTC.